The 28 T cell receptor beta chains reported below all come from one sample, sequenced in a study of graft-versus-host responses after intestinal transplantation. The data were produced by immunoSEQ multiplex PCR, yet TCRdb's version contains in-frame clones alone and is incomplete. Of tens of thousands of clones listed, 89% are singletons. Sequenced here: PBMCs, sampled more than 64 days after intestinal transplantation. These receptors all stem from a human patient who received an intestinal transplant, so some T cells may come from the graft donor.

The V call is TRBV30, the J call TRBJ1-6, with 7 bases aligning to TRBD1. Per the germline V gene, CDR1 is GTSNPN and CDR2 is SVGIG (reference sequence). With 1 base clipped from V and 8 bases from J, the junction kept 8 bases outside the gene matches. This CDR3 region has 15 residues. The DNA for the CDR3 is TGTGCCTGGAGTGATGGACAAGGGGGCCATTCACCCCTCCACTTT. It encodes CAWSDGQGGHSPLHF.

CDR3 amino acids: CASSLVRSGSETQYF. The CDR3 region has the DNA TGTGCCAGCAGCTTAGTACGCAGCGGGTCAGAGACCCAGTACTTC. This chain uses TRBV11-3 with TRBJ2-5; a possible D gene is TRBD2 (6 bases). The CDR3 has 15 residues. From germline, CDR1 is SGHNT and CDR2 YENEEA. With 1 base removed from V and 4 bases from J, the gap between germline ends came to 13 bases.

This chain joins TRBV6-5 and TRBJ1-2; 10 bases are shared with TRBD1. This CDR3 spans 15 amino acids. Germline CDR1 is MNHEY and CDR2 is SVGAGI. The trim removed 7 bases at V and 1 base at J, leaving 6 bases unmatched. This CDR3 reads CASTTGTGVNYGYTF. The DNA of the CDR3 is TGTGCCAGCACCACCGGGACAGGGGTTAACTATGGCTACACCTTC.

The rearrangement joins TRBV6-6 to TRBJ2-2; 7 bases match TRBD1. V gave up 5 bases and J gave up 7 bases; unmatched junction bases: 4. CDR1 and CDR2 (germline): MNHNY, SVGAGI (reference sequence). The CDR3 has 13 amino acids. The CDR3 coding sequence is TGTGCCAGCAGTGACAGGGTCGGCGGGGAGCTGTTTTTT. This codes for CASSDRVGGELFF.

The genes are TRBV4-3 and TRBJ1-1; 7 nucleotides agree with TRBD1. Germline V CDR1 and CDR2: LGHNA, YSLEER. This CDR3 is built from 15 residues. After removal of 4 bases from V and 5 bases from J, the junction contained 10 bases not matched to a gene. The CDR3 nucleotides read TGCGCCAGCAGCCCGTCCCGACAGGGATTGACTGAAGCTTTCTTT. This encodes CASSPSRQGLTEAFF.

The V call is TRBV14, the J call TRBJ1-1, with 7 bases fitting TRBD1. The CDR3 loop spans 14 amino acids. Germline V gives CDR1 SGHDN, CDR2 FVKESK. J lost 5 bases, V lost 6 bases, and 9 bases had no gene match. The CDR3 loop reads CASSPRTGWTEAFF. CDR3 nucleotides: TGTGCCAGCAGTCCACGGACAGGCTGGACTGAAGCTTTCTTT.

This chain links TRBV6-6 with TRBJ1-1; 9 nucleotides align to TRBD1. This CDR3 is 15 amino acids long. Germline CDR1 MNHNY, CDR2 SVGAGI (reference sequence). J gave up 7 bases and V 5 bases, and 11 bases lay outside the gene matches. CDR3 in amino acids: CASSDPGQGGYEAFF. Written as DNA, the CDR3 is TGTGCCAGCAGTGACCCGGGACAGGGAGGTTATGAAGCTTTCTTT.

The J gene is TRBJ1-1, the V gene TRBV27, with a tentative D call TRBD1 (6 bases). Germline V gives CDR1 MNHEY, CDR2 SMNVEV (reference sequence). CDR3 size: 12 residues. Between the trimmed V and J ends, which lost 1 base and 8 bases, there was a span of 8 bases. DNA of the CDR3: TGTGCCAGCAGTTTATTAAGGGGGGAAGCTTTCTTT. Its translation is CASSLLRGEAFF.

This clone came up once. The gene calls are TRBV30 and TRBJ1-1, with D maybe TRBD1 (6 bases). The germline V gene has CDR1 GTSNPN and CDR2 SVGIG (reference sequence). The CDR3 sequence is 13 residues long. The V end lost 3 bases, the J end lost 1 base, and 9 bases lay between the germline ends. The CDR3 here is CAWSPGQNTEAFF. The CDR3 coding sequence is TGTGCCTGGAGCCCGGGACAGAACACTGAAGCTTTCTTT.

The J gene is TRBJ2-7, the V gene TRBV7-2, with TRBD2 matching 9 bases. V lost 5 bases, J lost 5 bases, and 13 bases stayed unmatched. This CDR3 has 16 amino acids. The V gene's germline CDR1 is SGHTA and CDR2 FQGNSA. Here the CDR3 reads CASSPVVGGLAHEQYF. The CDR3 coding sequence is TGTGCCAGCAGCCCAGTAGTGGGGGGACTAGCCCACGAGCAGTACTTC.

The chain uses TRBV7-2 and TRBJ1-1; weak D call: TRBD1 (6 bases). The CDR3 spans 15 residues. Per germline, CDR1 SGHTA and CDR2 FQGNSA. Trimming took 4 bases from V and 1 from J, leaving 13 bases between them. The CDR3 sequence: CASSYSGGPNTEAFF. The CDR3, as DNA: TGTGCCAGCAGCTACTCGGGGGGGCCGAACACTGAAGCTTTCTTT. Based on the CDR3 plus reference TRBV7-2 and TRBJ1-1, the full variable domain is GAGVSQSPSNKVTEKGKDVELRCDPISGHTALYWYRQSLGQGLEFLIYFQGNSAPDKSGLPSDRFSAERTGGSVSTLTIQRTQQEDSAVYLCASSYSGGPNTEAFFGQGTRLTVV.

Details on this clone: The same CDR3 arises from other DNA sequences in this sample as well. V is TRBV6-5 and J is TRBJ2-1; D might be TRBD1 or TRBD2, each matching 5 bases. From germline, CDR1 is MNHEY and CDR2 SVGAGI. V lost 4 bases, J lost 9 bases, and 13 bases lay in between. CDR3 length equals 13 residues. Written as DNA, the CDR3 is TGTGCCAGCAGTTTCGGGGCTTGGAGTGAGCAGTTCTTC. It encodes CASSFGAWSEQFF.

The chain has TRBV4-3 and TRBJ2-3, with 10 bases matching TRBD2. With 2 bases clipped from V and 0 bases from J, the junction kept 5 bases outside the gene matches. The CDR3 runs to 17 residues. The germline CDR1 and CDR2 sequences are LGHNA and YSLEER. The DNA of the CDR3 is TGCGCCAGCAGCCAACTTAGCGGGGGGCTTAGCACAGATACGCAGTATTTT. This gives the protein CASSQLSGGLSTDTQYF.

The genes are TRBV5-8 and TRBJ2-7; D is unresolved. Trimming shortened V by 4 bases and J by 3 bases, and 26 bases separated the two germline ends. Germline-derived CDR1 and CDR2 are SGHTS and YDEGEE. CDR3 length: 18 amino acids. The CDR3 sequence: CASSPRFARFAIYYEQYF. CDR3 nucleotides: TGTGCCAGCAGCCCGAGATTTGCCAGATTCGCCATCTACTACGAGCAGTACTTC. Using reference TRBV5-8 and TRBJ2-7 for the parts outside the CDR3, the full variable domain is EAGVTQSPTHLIKTRGQQATLRCSPISGHTSVYWYQQALGLGLQFLLWYDEGEERNRGNFPPRFSGRQFPNYSSELNVNALELEDSALYLCASSPRFARFAIYYEQYFGPGTRLTVT.

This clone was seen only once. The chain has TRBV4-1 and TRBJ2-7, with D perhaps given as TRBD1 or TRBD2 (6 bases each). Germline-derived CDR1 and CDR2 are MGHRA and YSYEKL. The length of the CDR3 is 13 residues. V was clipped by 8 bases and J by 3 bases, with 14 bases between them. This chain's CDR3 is CASSGGDNYEQYF. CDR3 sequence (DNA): TGCGCCAGCTCAGGCGGGGACAACTACGAGCAGTACTTC.

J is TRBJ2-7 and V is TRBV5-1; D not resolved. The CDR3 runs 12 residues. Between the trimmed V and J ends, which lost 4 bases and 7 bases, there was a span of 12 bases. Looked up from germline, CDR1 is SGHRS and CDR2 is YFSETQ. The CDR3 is CASSPDTGEQYF. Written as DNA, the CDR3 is TGCGCCAGCAGCCCGGATACTGGGGAGCAGTACTTC.

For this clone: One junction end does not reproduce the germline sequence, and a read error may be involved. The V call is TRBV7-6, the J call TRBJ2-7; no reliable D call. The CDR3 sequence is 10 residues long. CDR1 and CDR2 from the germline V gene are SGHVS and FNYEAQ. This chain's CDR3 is CASSSDEQYF. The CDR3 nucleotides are TGTGCCAGCAGCTCCGACGAGCAGTACTTC.

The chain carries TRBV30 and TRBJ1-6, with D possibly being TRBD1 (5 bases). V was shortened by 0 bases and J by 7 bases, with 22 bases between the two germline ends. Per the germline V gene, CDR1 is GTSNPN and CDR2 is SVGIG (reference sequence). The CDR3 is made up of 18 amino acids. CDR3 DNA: TGTGCCTGGAGTGTACGGGGCGGGGGGGGACTGCCAAATTCACCCCTCCACTTT. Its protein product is CAWSVRGGGGLPNSPLHF. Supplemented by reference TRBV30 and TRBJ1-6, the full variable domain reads SQTIHQWPATLVQPVGSPLSLECTVEGTSNPNLYWYRQAAGRGLQLLFYSVGIGQISSEVPQNLSASRPQDRQFILSSKKLLLSDSGFYLCAWSVRGGGGLPNSPLHFGNGTRLTVT.

The CDR3 DNA reads TGCGCCAGCAGTCAAGGGCCGGGACAGACCTATGGCTACACCTTC. Its translation: CASSQGPGQTYGYTF. The gene calls are TRBV23-1 and TRBJ1-2; 7 bases map to TRBD1. TRBV23-1 qualifies as an ORF whose function is uncertain. Trimming cost V 2 bases and J 4 bases; bases outside gene matches: 7. The CDR3 consists of 15 residues.

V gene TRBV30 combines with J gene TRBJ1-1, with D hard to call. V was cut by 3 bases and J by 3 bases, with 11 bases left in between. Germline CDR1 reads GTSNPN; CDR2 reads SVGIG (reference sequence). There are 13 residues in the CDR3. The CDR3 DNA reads TGTGCCTGGAGCGGGGTACTGGACACTGAAGCTTTCTTT. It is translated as CAWSGVLDTEAFF. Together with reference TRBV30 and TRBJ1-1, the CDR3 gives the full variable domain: SQTIHQWPATLVQPVGSPLSLECTVEGTSNPNLYWYRQAAGRGLQLLFYSVGIGQISSEVPQNLSASRPQDRQFILSSKKLLLSDSGFYLCAWSGVLDTEAFFGQGTRLTVV.

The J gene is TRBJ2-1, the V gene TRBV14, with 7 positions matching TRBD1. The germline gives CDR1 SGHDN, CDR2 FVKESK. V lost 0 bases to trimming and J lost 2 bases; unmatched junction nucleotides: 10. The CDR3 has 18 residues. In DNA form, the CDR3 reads TGTGCCAGCAGCCAAGATAAGTATAGGGGGCACCCCTACAATGAGCAGTTCTTC. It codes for CASSQDKYRGHPYNEQFF. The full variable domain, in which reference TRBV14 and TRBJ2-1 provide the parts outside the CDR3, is EAGVTQFPSHSVIEKGQTVTLRCDPISGHDNLYWYRRVMGKEIKFLLHFVKESKQDESGMPNNRFLAERTGGTYSTLKVQPAELEDSGVYFCASSQDKYRGHPYNEQFFGPGTRLTVL.

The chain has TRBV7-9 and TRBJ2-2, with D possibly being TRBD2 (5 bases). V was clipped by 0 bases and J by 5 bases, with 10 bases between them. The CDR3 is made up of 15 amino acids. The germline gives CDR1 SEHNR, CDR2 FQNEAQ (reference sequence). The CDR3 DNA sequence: TGTGCCAGCAGCTTAGCACTAGATAAGACCGGGGAGCTGTTTTTT. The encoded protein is CASSLALDKTGELFF.

In nucleotides, the CDR3 is TGCGCCAGCAGCCCGAAGCCCCTCGCGACAACTTGGGAGCAGTACTTC. Protein sequence: CASSPKPLATTWEQYF. The V call is TRBV4-1, the J call TRBJ2-7; no clear D gene. Per the germline V gene, CDR1 is MGHRA and CDR2 is YSYEKL. This CDR3 has 16 residues. Trimming shortened V by 4 bases and J by 7 bases, and 23 bases separated the two germline ends.

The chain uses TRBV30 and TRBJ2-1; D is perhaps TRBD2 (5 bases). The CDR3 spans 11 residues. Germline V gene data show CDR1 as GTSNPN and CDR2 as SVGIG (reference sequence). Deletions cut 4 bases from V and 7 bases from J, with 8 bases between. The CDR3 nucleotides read TGTGCCTGGACCCGGACTAATGAGCAGTTCTTC. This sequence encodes CAWTRTNEQFF. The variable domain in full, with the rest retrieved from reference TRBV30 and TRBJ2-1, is SQTIHQWPATLVQPVGSPLSLECTVEGTSNPNLYWYRQAAGRGLQLLFYSVGIGQISSEVPQNLSASRPQDRQFILSSKKLLLSDSGFYLCAWTRTNEQFFGPGTRLTVL.

CDR3 bases: TGTGCCAGCAGCTCCGGGACAGGGCGCTACAATGAGCAGTTCTTC. It specifies CASSSGTGRYNEQFF. The genes are TRBV7-8 and TRBJ2-1; 9 bases agree with TRBD1. This CDR3 has 15 amino acids. The trim removed 4 bases at V and 3 bases at J, leaving 4 bases unmatched. Germline V CDR1 and CDR2: SGHVS, FQNEAQ.

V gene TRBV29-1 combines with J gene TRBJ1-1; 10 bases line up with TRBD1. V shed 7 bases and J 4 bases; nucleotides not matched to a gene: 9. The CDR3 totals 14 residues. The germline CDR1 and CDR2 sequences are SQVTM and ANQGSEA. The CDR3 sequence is CSANRQGAGTEAFF. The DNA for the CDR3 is TGCAGCGCTAACCGACAGGGGGCGGGCACTGAAGCTTTCTTT.

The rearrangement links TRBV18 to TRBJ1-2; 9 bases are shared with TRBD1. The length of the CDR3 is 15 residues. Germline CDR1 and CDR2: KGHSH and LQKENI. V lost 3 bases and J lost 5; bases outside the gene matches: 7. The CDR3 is CASSPYLGQGYGYTF. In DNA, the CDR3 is TGTGCCAGCTCACCCTACCTGGGACAGGGTTATGGCTACACCTTC.

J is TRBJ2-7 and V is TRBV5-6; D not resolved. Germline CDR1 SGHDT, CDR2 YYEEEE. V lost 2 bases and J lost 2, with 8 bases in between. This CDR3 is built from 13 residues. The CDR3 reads CASSLKSAYEQYF. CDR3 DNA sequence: TGTGCCAGCAGCTTAAAATCGGCCTACGAGCAGTACTTC.